This T cell receptor (beta chain) was captured by sequencing in a study of quantifying T cell responses using KT2 cells. The overall study: Reverse transcription used primers in the TCR alpha and beta constant regions.

KT2, a clone with a known TCR, was spiked into unfractionated PBMC. Different KT2-to-PBMC ratios were created with a constant PBMC count. This CDR3 has 14 residues. Trimming took off 6 bases at V and 4 bases at J, with 15 bases between the two ends. Germline V gene sequence: CDR1 SNHLY, CDR2 FYNNEI. An oligo carrying a UMI was ligated to the cDNA 3' end. An equimolar mix of RC1.1 and RC1.2 primed the beta chain across TRBC1 and TRBC2. MiXCR, applied by TCRdb to the UMI-ligation and nested PCR reads, yields one record per CDR3 protein. The table records approximately 43,000 distinct CDR3 sequences, over 15% of them present only once.

The sample taken for sequencing was PBMCs spiked with cells of the T cell clone KT2. This TCR was sampled from a human donor. J is TRBJ1-2 and V is TRBV2; no definite D call. The CDR3 DNA reads as TGTGCCAGCAGAAGAGATAAGGGTCGCTATGGCTACACCTTC. It translates to CASRRDKGRYGYTF.